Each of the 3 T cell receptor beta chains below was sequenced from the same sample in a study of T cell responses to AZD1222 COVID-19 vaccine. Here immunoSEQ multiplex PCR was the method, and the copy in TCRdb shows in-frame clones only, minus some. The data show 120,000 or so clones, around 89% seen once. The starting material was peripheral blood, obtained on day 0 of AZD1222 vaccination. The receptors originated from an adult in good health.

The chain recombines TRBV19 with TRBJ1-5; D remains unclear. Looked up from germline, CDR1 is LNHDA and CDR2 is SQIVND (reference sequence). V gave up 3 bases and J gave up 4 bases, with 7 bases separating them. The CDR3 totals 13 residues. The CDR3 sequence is CASSIGRNQPQHF. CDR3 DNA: TGTGCCAGTAGTATTGGTAGGAATCAGCCCCAGCATTTT. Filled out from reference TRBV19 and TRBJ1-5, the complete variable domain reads DGGITQSPKYLFRKEGQNVTLSCEQNLNHDAMYWYRQDPGQGLRLIYYSQIVNDFQKGDIAEGYSVSREKKESFPLTVTSAQKNPTAFYLCASSIGRNQPQHFGDGTRLSIL.

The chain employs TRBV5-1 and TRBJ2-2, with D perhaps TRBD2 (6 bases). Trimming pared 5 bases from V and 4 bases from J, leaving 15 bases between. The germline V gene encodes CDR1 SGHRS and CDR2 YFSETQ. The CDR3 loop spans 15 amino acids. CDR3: CASSPTWGGTGELFF. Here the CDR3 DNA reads TGCGCCAGCAGTCCCACGTGGGGAGGCACCGGGGAGCTGTTTTTT. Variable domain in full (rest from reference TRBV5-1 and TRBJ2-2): KAGVTQTPRYLIKTRGQQVTLSCSPISGHRSVSWYQQTPGQGLQFLFEYFSETQRNKGNFPGRFSGRQFSNSRSEMNVSTLELGDSALYLCASSPTWGGTGELFFGEGSRLTVL.

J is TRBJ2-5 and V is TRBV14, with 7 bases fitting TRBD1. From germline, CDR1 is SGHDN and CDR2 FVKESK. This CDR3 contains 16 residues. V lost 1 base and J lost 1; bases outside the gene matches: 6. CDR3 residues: CASSQGRRTGQETQYF. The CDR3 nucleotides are TGTGCCAGCAGCCAAGGAAGACGGACAGGCCAAGAGACCCAGTACTTC.